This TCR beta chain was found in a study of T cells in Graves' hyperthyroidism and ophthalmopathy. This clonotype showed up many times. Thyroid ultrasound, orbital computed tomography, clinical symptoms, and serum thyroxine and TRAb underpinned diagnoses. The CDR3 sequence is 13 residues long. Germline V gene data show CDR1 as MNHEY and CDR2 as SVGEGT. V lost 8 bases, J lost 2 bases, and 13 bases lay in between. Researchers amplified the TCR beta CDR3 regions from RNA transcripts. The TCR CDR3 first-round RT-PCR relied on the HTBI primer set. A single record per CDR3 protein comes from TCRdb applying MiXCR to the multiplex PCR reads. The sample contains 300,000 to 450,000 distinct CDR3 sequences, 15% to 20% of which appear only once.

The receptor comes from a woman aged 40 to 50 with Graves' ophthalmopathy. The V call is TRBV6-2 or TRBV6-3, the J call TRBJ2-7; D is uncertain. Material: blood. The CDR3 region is CASQRGGPYEQYF. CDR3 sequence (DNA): TGTGCCAGCCAGCGCGGCGGACCCTACGAGCAGTACTTC.